These 13 T cell receptor beta chains originate from one sample sequenced in a study of CD8 T cells in ankylosing spondylitis (dated 2017 in TCRdb). Findings and caveats that apply to the study as a whole: A TCR beta motif made up of several highly homologous amino acid variants appeared to be characteristic of blood from ankylosing spondylitis patients.

For these receptors, no antigen is known. Receptor libraries were prepared by 5' RACE. Instrument used: Illumina HiSeq 2500. Through fastp at Q25 and MiXCR, TCRdb rebuilt clones from the public reads, retaining in-frame beta chains. Merged by CDR3 protein, the rows form single entries marked with the most common genes and DNA. The sample profile shows 750,000 to 850,000 distinct CDR3 sequences; about 11% of them were found once. Approximately 0.5% of the sample rests with the top ten. The sample consisted of blood, either unsorted or a sorted T cell fraction (not recorded which). Receptors were obtained from a male donor with ankylosing spondylitis.

V gene TRBV20-1 combines with J gene TRBJ2-3; the match to TRBD2 covers 14 bases. Losses at the gene ends were 6 bases for V and 2 bases for J; bases not matched to a gene: 7. This CDR3 is built from 16 residues. Germline lookup yields CDR1 DFQATT and CDR2 SNEGSKA (reference sequence). The CDR3 reads CSAPGLAGAYTDTQYF. The CDR3 bases are TGCAGTGCCCCGGGACTAGCGGGGGCCTACACAGATACGCAGTATTTT.

This clonotype was counted between two and nine times. The V and J genes are TRBV11-2 and TRBJ1-4; 10 bases line up with TRBD1. The CDR3 extends over 13 amino acids. V lost 5 bases to trimming and J lost 9 bases; unmatched junction nucleotides: 3. The V gene's germline CDR1 is SGHAT and CDR2 FQNNGV. The CDR3 is CASSPTGGKKLFF. The CDR3 DNA follows: TGTGCCAGCAGCCCGACAGGGGGCAAAAAACTGTTTTTT.

This clonotype was seen only a few times. This chain uses TRBV7-3 with TRBJ2-1; D is perhaps TRBD1 or TRBD2 (5 bases each). The CDR3 is 14 amino acids. Per germline, CDR1 SGHTA and CDR2 FQGTGA. Between the trimmed V and J ends, which lost 5 bases and 7 bases, there was a span of 15 bases. The CDR3 here is CASSIGTAVNEQFF. The CDR3, as DNA: TGTGCCAGCAGCATAGGGACGGCCGTTAATGAGCAGTTCTTC.

This rearrangement joins TRBV20-1 to TRBJ2-5; 7 bases are shared with TRBD2. V trimming: 3 bases; J trimming: 1 base; junction bases outside the gene matches: 8. Germline lookup yields CDR1 DFQATT and CDR2 SNEGSKA (reference sequence). The CDR3 spans 15 residues. In DNA form, the CDR3 reads TGCAGTGCTAGGGCTAGCGGAAGCTTCCAAGAGACCCAGTACTTC. The encoded protein is CSARASGSFQETQYF.

J is TRBJ1-5 and V is TRBV24-1; TRBD1 is a possible D gene (5 bases). The CDR3 contains 14 residues. Trimming shortened V by 4 bases and J by 4 bases, and 10 bases separated the two germline ends. Germline lookup yields CDR1 KGHDR and CDR2 SFDVKD. CDR3 coding DNA: TGTGCCACCAGTGACCCGGAGGGGAATCAGCCCCAGCATTTT. This gives the protein CATSDPEGNQPQHF.

This clonotype was observed at least ten times. The chain recombines TRBV6-6 with TRBJ1-1; D is unresolved. The germline V gene has CDR1 MNHNY and CDR2 SVGAGI (reference sequence). The CDR3 consists of 12 residues. V dropped 6 bases and J dropped 5 bases, with 10 bases sitting between them. CDR3 loop: CASRPRGTEAFF. The CDR3 region has the DNA TGTGCCAGCAGGCCACGGGGAACTGAAGCTTTCTTT.

The chain joins TRBV20-1 to TRBJ2-3; 8 bases match TRBD2. The CDR3 consists of 13 residues. The germline gives CDR1 DFQATT, CDR2 SNEGSKA (reference sequence). Trimming took 5 bases from V and 4 from J; bases not matched to a gene: 5. CDR3 sequence (DNA): TGCAGTGCTTTCCCGACTAGCGCAGATACGCAGTATTTT. Amino acid sequence: CSAFPTSADTQYF.

This sequence joins TRBV6-1 and TRBJ2-4; 7 nucleotides align to TRBD1. V shed 6 bases and J 2 bases; nucleotides not matched to a gene: 10. This CDR3 region has 16 residues. Germline V CDR1 and CDR2: MNHNS, SASEGT. Here the CDR3 DNA reads TGTGCCAGCAGCCCTACGACAGGGTTCACCAAAAACATTCAGTACTTC. This translates into CASSPTTGFTKNIQYF.

This sequence joins TRBV12-3 or TRBV12-4 and TRBJ1-2; D is unresolved. The CDR3 loop spans 12 amino acids. Trimming took 4 bases from V and 4 from J, leaving 7 bases between them. The CDR3 here is CASSSDLYGYTF. As DNA, the CDR3 is TGTGCCAGCAGTTCGGACCTCTATGGCTACACCTTC.

The rearrangement links TRBV6-1 to TRBJ1-1; D possibly corresponds to TRBD1 (5 bases). The CDR3 covers 16 residues. V was pared by 2 bases and J by 1 base, with 14 bases between. Germline-derived CDR1 and CDR2 are MNHNS and SASEGT. The CDR3, as DNA: TGTGCCAGCAGTGAACGGGGCAGACCTGCGAACACTGAAGCTTTCTTT. Protein product: CASSERGRPANTEAFF.

The J gene is TRBJ2-3, the V gene TRBV5-1; perhaps D is TRBD1 or TRBD2 (7 bases each). This CDR3 has 17 residues. V was cut by 0 bases and J by 4 bases, with 18 bases left in between. Germline CDR1 reads SGHRS; CDR2 reads YFSETQ. The CDR3 spells CASSLGSGGGLADTQYF. The CDR3 nucleotides read TGCGCCAGCAGCTTGGGATCAGGGGGGGGCCTGGCAGATACGCAGTATTTT.

This clonotype was found a few times. The chain uses TRBV18 and TRBJ2-1; a possible D gene is TRBD1 (5 bases). With 0 bases removed from V and 10 bases from J, the gap between germline ends came to 13 bases. Germline loops: CDR1 KGHSH, CDR2 LQKENI. The CDR3 has 14 residues. The CDR3 protein is CASSPPSTGVEQFF. In nucleotides, the CDR3 is TGTGCCAGCTCACCACCGAGTACAGGAGTCGAGCAGTTCTTC.

This chain connects TRBV20-1 to TRBJ2-3, with 8 bases lining up with TRBD2. After removal of 5 bases from V and 2 bases from J, the junction contained 6 bases not matched to a gene. This CDR3 is 14 amino acids long. Germline lookup yields CDR1 DFQATT and CDR2 SNEGSKA (reference sequence). This CDR3 reads CSAPGLAATDTQYF. The DNA of the CDR3 is TGCAGTGCTCCTGGACTAGCTGCCACAGATACGCAGTATTTT.